The 27 T cell receptor beta chains reported below all come from one sample, sequenced in a study of blood T cell repertoires in COVID-19. Clones were read by immunoSEQ multiplex PCR, and TCRdb kept only the in-frame ones, dropping some. This sample carries 80,000 or so clones, about four fifths of them seen once, and the ten largest clones take roughly 9%. Sequenced material: peripheral blood. The receptor source for this set is a human donor in a cohort sampled during active COVID-19.

The V and J genes are TRBV14 and TRBJ2-4; D is possibly TRBD1 (5 bases). Germline V gene sequence: CDR1 SGHDN, CDR2 FVKESK. This CDR3 region has 14 residues. V gave up 3 bases and J gave up 0 bases, with 6 bases separating them. The CDR3 bases are TGTGCCAGCAGCCACAGGGTAGCCAAAAACATTCAGTACTTC. This sequence encodes CASSHRVAKNIQYF.

There are a few counts of this clone. This chain's CDR3 is CAWNVGQVISPLHF. In DNA form, the CDR3 reads TGTGCCTGGAACGTGGGACAGGTGATATCACCCCTCCACTTT. This sequence joins TRBV30 and TRBJ1-6, with 8 positions matching TRBD1. Germline V CDR1 and CDR2: GTSNPN, SVGIG (reference sequence). The CDR3 runs 14 residues. V shed 4 bases and J 10 bases; nucleotides not matched to a gene: 9. Together with reference TRBV30 and TRBJ1-6, the CDR3 gives the full variable domain: SQTIHQWPATLVQPVGSPLSLECTVEGTSNPNLYWYRQAAGRGLQLLFYSVGIGQISSEVPQNLSASRPQDRQFILSSKKLLLSDSGFYLCAWNVGQVISPLHFGNGTRLTVT.

The chain carries TRBV29-1 and TRBJ1-6, with TRBD1 matching over 10 bases. Losses at the gene ends were 4 bases for V and 10 bases for J; bases not matched to a gene: 7. The CDR3 contains 14 residues. Germline loops: CDR1 SQVTM, CDR2 ANQGSEA. The DNA for the CDR3 is TGCAGCGTTGGCGGGACAGGGGAAGGGTCACCCCTCCACTTT. Its translation is CSVGGTGEGSPLHF.

This chain connects TRBV3-1 (or the pseudogene TRBV3-2) to TRBJ2-1; D is unclear. V lost 1 base and J lost 7, with 14 bases in between. The CDR3 contains 15 residues. CDR1 and CDR2 (germline): LGHDT, YNNKEL (reference sequence). Written as DNA, the CDR3 is TGTGCCAGCAGCCAAGCCTATCGGTCCAGGAATGAGCAGTTCTTC. It codes for CASSQAYRSRNEQFF.

The chain links TRBV9 to TRBJ1-2; 9 bases fit TRBD1. The CDR3 covers 15 residues. Germline V gene lookup returns CDR1 SGDLS and CDR2 YYNGEE. V trimming: 2 bases; J trimming: 8 bases; junction bases outside the gene matches: 10. The CDR3 DNA reads TGTGCCAGCAGCGTTGGTACGGACAGGGGTATAGGCTACACCTTC. Encoded protein: CASSVGTDRGIGYTF.

The chain employs TRBV9 and TRBJ1-1; 8 positions agree with TRBD1. Germline values: CDR1 SGDLS, CDR2 YYNGEE. Germline trimming cut 3 bases from V and 12 bases from J; bases unmatched to any gene: 7. The CDR3 runs 12 residues. CDR3 bases: TGTGCCAGCAGCGCCCCCGGGACAGGAACTTTCTTT. This gives the protein CASSAPGTGTFF.

This sequence joins TRBV5-1 and TRBJ2-3, with D tentatively TRBD2 (5 bases). Trimming removed 0 bases from V and 3 bases from J, with 5 bases in between. The CDR3 loop spans 13 amino acids. Germline V gene sequence: CDR1 SGHRS, CDR2 YFSETQ. CDR3 coding DNA: TGCGCCAGCAGCTTGGCGGGGACAGATACGCAGTATTTT. Its translation: CASSLAGTDTQYF.

The gene calls are TRBV5-6 and TRBJ2-6, with a tentative D call TRBD1 (6 bases). CDR1 SGHDT and CDR2 YYEEEE come from the germline V gene. Trimming shortened V by 1 base and J by 1 base, and 9 bases separated the two germline ends. The CDR3 contains 16 residues. CDR3 bases: TGTGCCAGCAGCTTGACTACAGGGTCTGGGGCCAACGTCCTGACTTTC. It translates to CASSLTTGSGANVLTF.

This clone was counted between two and nine times. The rearrangement links TRBV6-1 to TRBJ2-7; 9 bases align to TRBD1. Germline CDR1 MNHNS, CDR2 SASEGT. The V and J ends lost 2 bases and 12 bases, in that order; junction bases with no gene match: 5. The CDR3 spans 12 residues. The CDR3 is CASSETGGSRYF. The CDR3 DNA sequence: TGTGCCAGCAGTGAAACAGGGGGCAGTAGGTACTTC.

V and J are TRBV2 and TRBJ2-3, with 10 bases lining up with TRBD2. Germline-derived CDR1 and CDR2 are SNHLY and FYNNEI. The CDR3 runs 16 residues. V lost 6 bases to trimming and J lost 6 bases; unmatched junction nucleotides: 12. The CDR3 DNA reads TGTGCCAGCAGGGCAGCGGGAGGGGGTTTCGGGGATACGCAGTATTTT. Amino acid sequence: CASRAAGGGFGDTQYF.

This chain connects TRBV27 to TRBJ1-1; 7 bases map to TRBD1. Germline CDR1 is MNHEY and CDR2 is SMNVEV (reference sequence). Unmatched junction bases numbered 8, after V lost 6 bases and J lost 4 bases. This CDR3 is 14 amino acids long. The CDR3 protein is CASRGQRGFTEAFF. The CDR3 DNA sequence: TGTGCCAGCAGGGGACAGCGAGGTTTCACTGAAGCTTTCTTT.

The rearrangement uses TRBV30 and TRBJ2-1; D is unresolved. The CDR3 extends over 15 amino acids. V was trimmed by 1 base and J by 0 bases, leaving 10 bases between them. Germline CDR1 reads GTSNPN; CDR2 reads SVGIG (reference sequence). CDR3 sequence reads: CAWSADSSSYNEQFF. DNA of the CDR3: TGTGCCTGGAGTGCCGACTCGAGCTCCTACAATGAGCAGTTCTTC.

The chain couples TRBV9 to TRBJ2-1; 10 bases map to TRBD2. Germline-derived CDR1 and CDR2 are SGDLS and YYNGEE. Trimming cost V 4 bases and J 8 bases; bases outside gene matches: 6. This CDR3 is built from 14 residues. DNA of the CDR3: TGTGCCAGCAGCCCTAGCGGGAGTTCGGATGAGCAGTTCTTC. This gives the protein CASSPSGSSDEQFF.

This sequence joins TRBV18 and TRBJ1-5, with D perhaps TRBD1 (5 bases). The CDR3 length is 15 residues. Germline V gene sequence: CDR1 KGHSH, CDR2 LQKENI. The ends were cut back, 2 bases at V and 8 bases at J, with 16 bases in the middle. CDR3 amino acids: CASSPVGAGREPQHF. CDR3 coding DNA: TGTGCCAGCTCACCAGTGGGAGCAGGGAGGGAGCCCCAGCATTTT. Looking up the rest from reference TRBV18 and TRBJ1-5 gives the full variable domain: NAGVMQNPRHLVRRRGQEARLRCSPMKGHSHVYWYRQLPEEGLKFMVYLQKENIIDESGMPKERFSAEFPKEGPSILRIQQVVRGDSAAYFCASSPVGAGREPQHFGDGTRLSIL.

The rearrangement uses TRBV6-6 and TRBJ2-5; possible D gene TRBD1, 5 bases. The V end lost 4 bases, the J end lost 5 bases, and 14 bases lay between the germline ends. Germline CDR1 is MNHNY and CDR2 is SVGAGI (reference sequence). The CDR3 spans 14 residues. The CDR3 sequence: CASSFPGNVETQYF. For the CDR3, the DNA is TGTGCCAGCAGTTTCCCAGGGAATGTTGAGACCCAGTACTTC.

This chain connects TRBV7-9 to TRBJ2-1; TRBD1 aligns across 11 bases. Trimming removed 3 bases from V and 4 bases from J; junction bases left unmatched: 5. CDR1 and CDR2 from the germline V gene are SEHNR and FQNEAQ (reference sequence). The CDR3 loop spans 16 amino acids. The CDR3 DNA sequence: TGTGCCAGCAGCTTCGGGGACAGGGGGAAATACAATGAGCAGTTCTTC. Translation gives CASSFGDRGKYNEQFF.

CDR3 coding DNA: TGTGCCTGGAGCGGGACAGGGCTCGACTATGGCTACACCTTC. Residues: CAWSGTGLDYGYTF. This rearrangement joins TRBV30 to TRBJ1-2; TRBD1 matches 9 bases. The germline V gene has CDR1 GTSNPN and CDR2 SVGIG (reference sequence). J gave up 3 bases and V 3 bases, and 5 bases lay outside the gene matches. The CDR3 is made up of 14 amino acids. Full variable domain (outside the CDR3, taken from reference TRBV30 and TRBJ1-2): SQTIHQWPATLVQPVGSPLSLECTVEGTSNPNLYWYRQAAGRGLQLLFYSVGIGQISSEVPQNLSASRPQDRQFILSSKKLLLSDSGFYLCAWSGTGLDYGYTFGSGTRLTVV.

The rearrangement links TRBV24-1 to TRBJ1-5; the match to TRBD1 covers 7 bases. Unmatched junction bases numbered 5, after V lost 4 bases and J lost 0 bases. The CDR3 runs to 16 residues. Germline CDR1 is KGHDR and CDR2 is SFDVKD. CDR3 in amino acids: CATSERDSLSNQPQHF. The CDR3, as DNA: TGTGCCACCAGTGAAAGGGACAGCCTTAGCAATCAGCCCCAGCATTTT.

This clone was counted between two and nine times. The V and J genes are TRBV4-1 and TRBJ1-2; 8 nucleotides line up with TRBD1. V lost 1 base to trimming and J lost 1 base; unmatched junction nucleotides: 8. CDR3 length equals 17 residues. Looked up from germline, CDR1 is MGHRA and CDR2 is YSYEKL. The DNA of the CDR3 is TGCGCCAGCAGCCAAGGCAGGGGGCGAGAGCGTAACTATGGCTACACCTTC. This sequence encodes CASSQGRGRERNYGYTF.

This chain joins TRBV4-2 and TRBJ2-5; 12 bases fit TRBD2. V lost 0 bases to trimming and J lost 2 bases; unmatched junction nucleotides: 4. The CDR3 sequence is 17 residues long. CDR1 is LGHNA, CDR2 YNFKEQ, per germline. As DNA, the CDR3 is TGTGCCAGCAGCCAAGAGATTCTAGCGGGGGGGCAAGAGACCCAGTACTTC. Translated: CASSQEILAGGQETQYF.

The chain has TRBV6-2 or TRBV6-3 and TRBJ2-7; D uncertain. CDR1 and CDR2 from the germline V gene are MNHEY and SVGEGT. V lost 2 bases and J 6 bases, leaving 8 bases between the germline ends. The CDR3 is made up of 12 amino acids. The CDR3 sequence: CASSYPPFEQYF. In DNA form, the CDR3 reads TGTGCCAGCAGTTACCCCCCTTTCGAGCAGTACTTC.

CDR3 amino acids: CASSPREMNTEAFF. The CDR3 nucleotides are TGTGCCAGCTCACCCCGGGAAATGAACACTGAAGCTTTCTTT. V usage is TRBV18 and J usage is TRBJ1-1; D is unclear. The length of the CDR3 is 14 residues. The germline V gene has CDR1 KGHSH and CDR2 LQKENI. Trimming removed 3 bases from V and 0 bases from J, with 8 bases in between. The variable domain in full, completed from reference TRBV18 and TRBJ1-1, reads NAGVMQNPRHLVRRRGQEARLRCSPMKGHSHVYWYRQLPEEGLKFMVYLQKENIIDESGMPKERFSAEFPKEGPSILRIQQVVRGDSAAYFCASSPREMNTEAFFGQGTRLTVV.

The genes are TRBV5-1 and TRBJ1-5; possibly TRBD1 for D (5 bases). Germline-derived CDR1 and CDR2 are SGHRS and YFSETQ. The CDR3 spans 15 residues. Trimming stripped 1 base from V and 5 bases from J, with 13 bases between. The CDR3 region is CASSLSSGGDQPQHF. CDR3 DNA: TGCGCCAGCAGCTTGTCTTCCGGGGGTGATCAGCCCCAGCATTTT.

The rearrangement joins TRBV4-1 to TRBJ1-6; TRBD1 is a possible D gene (6 bases). Germline CDR1 reads MGHRA; CDR2 reads YSYEKL. V was cut by 9 bases and J by 5 bases, with 14 bases left in between. This CDR3 spans 14 amino acids. CDR3 coding DNA: TGCGCCAGTTCCGGGACACAGAATAATTCACCCCTCCACTTT. Its protein product is CASSGTQNNSPLHF.

The V and J genes are TRBV7-2 and TRBJ2-7, with D possibly being TRBD1 (6 bases). Trimming took 5 bases from V and 6 from J, leaving 14 bases between them. The CDR3 contains 13 residues. CDR1 and CDR2 from the germline V gene are SGHTA and FQGNSA. The CDR3 sequence: CASSNQQGTEQYF. The CDR3 bases are TGTGCCAGCAGCAACCAACAGGGTACCGAGCAGTACTTC. Drawing the rest from reference TRBV7-2 and TRBJ2-7, the complete variable domain is GAGVSQSPSNKVTEKGKDVELRCDPISGHTALYWYRQSLGQGLEFLIYFQGNSAPDKSGLPSDRFSAERTGGSVSTLTIQRTQQEDSAVYLCASSNQQGTEQYFGPGTRLTVT.

The J gene is TRBJ2-5, the V gene TRBV3-1 (or the pseudogene TRBV3-2), with TRBD2 matching over 16 bases. V shed 4 bases, J shed 4 bases, and the junction held 12 bases outside the gene matches. CDR3 length: 19 amino acids. Per the germline V gene, CDR1 is LGHDT and CDR2 is YNNKEL (reference sequence). Written as DNA, the CDR3 is TGTGCCAGCAGCCTTCGATCCGGGACTAGCGGGAGGGGGGGAGAGACCCAGTACTTC. Protein sequence: CASSLRSGTSGRGGETQYF.

This clone came up once. The chain uses TRBV5-1 and TRBJ2-5; 11 nucleotides match TRBD1. The CDR3 contains 15 residues. Germline lookup yields CDR1 SGHRS and CDR2 YFSETQ. V lost 4 bases, J lost 2 bases, and 4 bases stayed unmatched. For the CDR3, the DNA is TGCGCCAGCAGCCCGGGGACAGGGGGTCAAGAGACCCAGTACTTC. Residues: CASSPGTGGQETQYF.